One sample yielded the 15 T cell receptor beta chains listed below, sequenced in a study of cytomegalovirus exposure and HLA in healthy donors. The PCR employed 60 Vbeta primers together with 13 Jbeta primers. Profiling relied on immunoSEQ multiplex PCR, and the TCRdb table lists in-frame clones only, not all of them. The sample lists around 150,000 clones; 60% to 80% were seen once. The specimen was PBMCs. Receptors were obtained from a woman between 45 and 60 years old in good health and CMV-seropositive.

This chain joins TRBV27 and TRBJ1-5; a possible D gene is TRBD1 (5 bases). Germline V CDR1 and CDR2: MNHEY, SMNVEV (reference sequence). Deletions cut 0 bases from V and 9 bases from J, with 12 bases between. The CDR3 spans 14 residues. The CDR3 DNA is TGTGCCAGCAGTTTATCGTACAGGTGGCGGCCCCAGCATTTT. Encoded protein: CASSLSYRWRPQHF.

The genes are TRBV30 and TRBJ2-1; no definite D call. This CDR3 is built from 12 residues. Germline V gene data show CDR1 as GTSNPN and CDR2 as SVGIG (reference sequence). Trimming took off 5 bases at V and 4 bases at J, with 9 bases between the two ends. DNA of the CDR3: TGTGCCTGGGGCCCCAGTTACAATGAGCAGTTCTTC. Translating gives CAWGPSYNEQFF.

The chain carries TRBV15 and TRBJ2-2; possible D gene TRBD2, 5 bases. Germline loops: CDR1 LNHNV, CDR2 YYDKDF (reference sequence). The CDR3 has 16 residues. V lost 0 bases to trimming and J lost 3 bases, with 11 bases between them. This CDR3 reads CATSRELGADTGELFF. CDR3 DNA sequence: TGTGCCACCAGCAGAGAATTGGGAGCTGACACCGGGGAGCTGTTTTTT.

This clone was picked up a small number of times. The chain's CDR3 is CASSPRTGGGTEAFF. Written as DNA, the CDR3 is TGTGCCAGTAGCCCTCGGACAGGGGGCGGGACTGAAGCTTTCTTT. This chain joins TRBV7-8 and TRBJ1-1, with TRBD1 identical over 11 bases. Trimming took 9 bases from V and 5 from J; bases not matched to a gene: 11. The CDR3 is 15 residues long. CDR1 is SGHVS and CDR2 is FQNEAQ in the germline V gene.

This chain joins TRBV6-5 and TRBJ2-3; TRBD2 matches at 7 bases. The CDR3 totals 15 residues. Germline V gene data show CDR1 as MNHEY and CDR2 as SVGAGI. J lost 0 bases, V lost 1 base, and 1 base had no gene match. The CDR3, as DNA: TGTGCCAGCAGTTACTGGGGGGGGAGCACAGATACGCAGTATTTT. Encoded protein: CASSYWGGSTDTQYF.

J is TRBJ1-2 and V is TRBV5-1, with 7 bases identical to TRBD1. Germline-derived CDR1 and CDR2 are SGHRS and YFSETQ. The CDR3 has 15 residues. After removal of 0 bases from V and 4 bases from J, the junction contained 6 bases not matched to a gene. This CDR3 is CASSLAGDSSYGYTF. DNA of the CDR3: TGCGCCAGCAGCTTGGCCGGGGACAGTTCCTATGGCTACACCTTC. The complete variable domain, with remaining parts taken from reference TRBV5-1 and TRBJ1-2, reads KAGVTQTPRYLIKTRGQQVTLSCSPISGHRSVSWYQQTPGQGLQFLFEYFSETQRNKGNFPGRFSGRQFSNSRSEMNVSTLELGDSALYLCASSLAGDSSYGYTFGSGTRLTVV.

This clone turned up a few times. The chain employs TRBV2 and TRBJ2-7; no definite D call. CDR3 length: 11 residues. Germline CDR1 is SNHLY and CDR2 is FYNNEI. The V gene lost 5 bases and the J gene lost 3 bases, with 5 bases spanning the gap. CDR3 sequence: CASSPHYEQYF. CDR3 coding DNA: TGTGCCAGCAGTCCCCACTACGAGCAGTACTTC.

The chain carries TRBV4-2 and TRBJ2-2; 9 bases match TRBD2. The CDR3 extends over 15 amino acids. Germline V CDR1 and CDR2: LGHNA, YNFKEQ. The trim removed 1 base at V and 6 bases at J, leaving 3 bases unmatched. CDR3 in DNA: TGTGCCAGCAGCCAAGTTTCTAGCGGGGCCGGGGAGCTGTTTTTT. Translated: CASSQVSSGAGELFF.

The chain recombines TRBV6-1 with TRBJ1-2; weak D call: TRBD1 (5 bases). The germline V gene encodes CDR1 MNHNS and CDR2 SASEGT. The CDR3 sequence is 13 residues long. V gave up 6 bases and J gave up 2 bases, with 10 bases separating them. The CDR3 sequence is CASSPTANYGYTF. The DNA for the CDR3 is TGTGCCAGCAGCCCGACAGCGAACTATGGCTACACCTTC.

The rearrangement links TRBV5-4 to TRBJ1-2, with 10 positions matching TRBD1. The V and J ends lost 5 bases and 3 bases, in that order; junction bases with no gene match: 7. This CDR3 contains 15 residues. Germline-derived CDR1 and CDR2 are SGHNT and YYREEE (reference sequence). CDR3 sequence: CASRPQDRGDYGYTF. CDR3 nucleotide sequence: TGTGCCAGCAGACCGCAGGACAGGGGGGACTATGGCTACACCTTC.

For this clone: The sample holds other DNA sequences that translate to the same CDR3. The rearrangement joins TRBV28 to TRBJ2-7; perhaps TRBD1 as D (6 bases). The V gene's germline CDR1 is MDHEN and CDR2 SYDVKM. This CDR3 is built from 12 residues. V lost 6 bases to trimming and J lost 4 bases, with 10 bases between them. The CDR3 region is CASRQQGYEQYF. The CDR3 DNA is TGTGCCAGCAGGCAGCAGGGGTACGAGCAGTACTTC.

The V call is TRBV6-6, the J call TRBJ1-5; D is ambiguous. The V gene lost 7 bases and the J gene lost 5 bases, with 12 bases spanning the gap. The CDR3 has 13 residues. Germline CDR1 MNHNY, CDR2 SVGAGI (reference sequence). CDR3 nucleotides: TGTGCCAGCACCGACTGGAATTATCAGCCCCAGCATTTT. This encodes CASTDWNYQPQHF.

The chain has TRBV5-1 and TRBJ2-5; 11 nucleotides match TRBD2. Germline assignment: CDR1 SGHRS and CDR2 YFSETQ. V was pared by 3 bases and J by 2 bases, with 12 bases of the junction left unmatched. The CDR3 is 18 residues long. The CDR3 here is CASSSGVAGGPGQETQYF. CDR3 DNA: TGCGCCAGCAGCTCCGGGGTAGCGGGGGGGCCAGGGCAAGAGACCCAGTACTTC.

In DNA form, the CDR3 reads TGTGCCAGCAGCTTAGATCTATTGGGCAGTGGGGGGACTGAAGCTTTCTTT. Its protein product is CASSLDLLGSGGTEAFF. The chain couples TRBV11-2 to TRBJ1-1; tentative D call: TRBD1 (5 bases). The CDR3 has 17 amino acids. The V gene's germline CDR1 is SGHAT and CDR2 FQNNGV. Trimming shortened V by 0 bases and J by 5 bases, and 19 bases separated the two germline ends.

The chain recombines TRBV6-5 with TRBJ2-7; 8 bases align to TRBD1. Trimming took 2 bases from V and 3 from J; bases not matched to a gene: 3. This CDR3 is built from 14 residues. Per germline, CDR1 MNHEY and CDR2 SVGAGI. The CDR3 nucleotides read TGTGCCAGCAGTTACCAGGGGGCGGGCTACGAGCAGTACTTC. Amino acid sequence: CASSYQGAGYEQYF.